The clone carrying this TCR beta chain was counted at least ten times. Its target is unknown. The data were obtained in a study of T cells in Graves' hyperthyroidism and ophthalmopathy. Study in general: Peripheral blood was taken when the disease was first diagnosed, before any treatment began. Study-wide findings and caveats: Before onset, by a median of around six months, the model predicted ophthalmopathy.

The source material, RNA transcripts, was used to amplify TCR beta CDR3 regions. TCR CDR3 regions were first amplified by RT-PCR with HTBI primers. MiXCR was run by TCRdb on the multiplex PCR reads, yielding one entry per CDR3 protein. This sample yields 350,000 or so distinct CDR3 sequences, of which 18% are seen a single time; 45% to 50% belongs to the top ten. V shed 1 base, J shed 10 bases, and the junction held 5 bases outside the gene matches. The CDR3 consists of 14 residues. This receptor was obtained from a woman aged 45-60 years with Graves' hyperthyroidism. This sequence joins TRBV12-3 or TRBV12-4 and TRBJ2-1, with 9 bases matching TRBD1. Sequencing was performed on blood. The CDR3: CASSLGTGVTEQFF. CDR3 DNA sequence: TGTGCCAGCAGTTTAGGGACAGGGGTCACCGAGCAGTTCTTC.